The rows below give T cell receptor beta chains drawn from one sample of a study of beta chain features in type 1 diabetes. TCRdb keeps only in-frame clones here, not all; method: immunoSEQ multiplex PCR. The sample carries a few hundred thousand clones, 8% to 10% recorded once. The sample comprised central memory CD4+ T cells from blood. The receptors were sampled from a man aged 25 to 40 with type 1 diabetes. Each CDR3 is given with its conserved first and last residue. The order of the fields is D gene, J gene, V gene, clone size, CDR3 DNA, CDR3 protein. A D gene is named only where the DNA matches it firmly. Size is stated for part of the rows, as once, few or many counts, or as a class when the clone is expanded.

>-|TRBJ1-6|TRBV7-2|-
TGTGCCAGCAGCTTAGTCGGGGGGCTAGATTCACCCCTCCACTTT
CASSLVGGLDSPLHF
>TRBD2|TRBJ2-1|TRBV28|-
TGTGCCAGCAGTTTTCTCCCTTTACTAGCGGGAGAGGCCTACAATGAGCAGTTCTTC
CASSFLPLLAGEAYNEQFF
>-|TRBJ1-1|TRBV7-2|many
TGTGCCAGCAGCTTACTACCCCAGGGCACTGAAGCTTTCTTT
CASSLLPQGTEAFF
>-|TRBJ2-3|TRBV19|few
TGTGCCAGTAGTATGGCAGGGACCACAGATACGCAGTATTTT
CASSMAGTTDTQYF
>-|TRBJ2-7|TRBV6-5|once
TGTGCCAGCAGTAGCACAGGCTACGAGCAGTACTTC
CASSSTGYEQYF
>-|TRBJ1-1|TRBV6-6|few
TGTGCCAGCACCAAAACAAATCGCCAAGAAGCTTTCTTT
CASTKTNRQEAFF
>TRBD1|TRBJ1-5|TRBV27|few
TGTGCCAGCAGTTTTAAGGAGGGGGCAAGACAGCCCCAGCATTTT
CASSFKEGARQPQHF
>-|TRBJ1-1|TRBV20-1|few
TGCAGTGCTAGGGTGAACACTGAAGCTTTCTTT
CSARVNTEAFF
>-|TRBJ1-2|TRBV27|-
TGTGCCAGCAGGGGGGACTATGGCTACACCTTC
CASRGDYGYTF
>TRBD2|TRBJ2-2|TRBV19|few
TGTGCCAGTTCCTTTCCGGGACTAGCGGGGACCGGGGAGCTGTTTTTT
CASSFPGLAGTGELFF
>-|TRBJ2-5|TRBV10-3|-
TGTGCCAGCAGTTACCTTTCCCACTCCCGCCTTAAAGAGACCCAGTACTTC
CASSYLSHSRLKETQYF
>-|TRBJ2-2|TRBV30|-
TGTGCCTGGAGCCCCGAGTTAACGGGCGCTAAGGACACCGGGGAGCTGTTTTTT
CAWSPELTGAKDTGELFF
>-|TRBJ2-7|TRBV5-6|few
TGTGCCAGCAGCTTGGTTGGCAGCTACGAGCAGTACTTC
CASSLVGSYEQYF
>-|TRBJ2-5|TRBV6-6|many
TGTGCCAGCAGTTACAGGGTAGACGAGACCCAGTACTTC
CASSYRVDETQYF